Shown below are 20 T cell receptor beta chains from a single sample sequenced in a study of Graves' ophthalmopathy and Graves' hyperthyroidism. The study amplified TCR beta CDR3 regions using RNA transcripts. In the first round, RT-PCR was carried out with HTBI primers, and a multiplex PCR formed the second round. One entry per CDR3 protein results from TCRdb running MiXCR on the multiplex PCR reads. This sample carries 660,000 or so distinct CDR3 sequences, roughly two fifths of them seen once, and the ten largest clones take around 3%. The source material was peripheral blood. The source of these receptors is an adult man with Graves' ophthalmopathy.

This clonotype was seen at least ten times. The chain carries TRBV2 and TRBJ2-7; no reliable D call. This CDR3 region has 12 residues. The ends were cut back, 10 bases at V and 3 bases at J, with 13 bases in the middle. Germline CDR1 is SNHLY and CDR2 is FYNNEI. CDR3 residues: CATTQTDYEQYF. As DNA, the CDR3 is TGTGCCACCACACAAACTGACTACGAGCAGTACTTC. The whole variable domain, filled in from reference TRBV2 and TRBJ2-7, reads EPEVTQTPSHQVTQMGQEVILRCVPISNHLYFYWYRQILGQKVEFLVSFYNNEISEKSEIFDDQFSVERPDGSNFTLKIRSTKLEDSAMYFCATTQTDYEQYFGPGTRLTVT.

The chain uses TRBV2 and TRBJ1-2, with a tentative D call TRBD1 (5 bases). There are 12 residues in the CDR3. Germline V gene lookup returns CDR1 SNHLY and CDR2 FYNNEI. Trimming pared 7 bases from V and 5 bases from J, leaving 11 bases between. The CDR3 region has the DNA TGTGCCAGCACGGACACCTTATATGGCTACACCTTC. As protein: CASTDTLYGYTF.

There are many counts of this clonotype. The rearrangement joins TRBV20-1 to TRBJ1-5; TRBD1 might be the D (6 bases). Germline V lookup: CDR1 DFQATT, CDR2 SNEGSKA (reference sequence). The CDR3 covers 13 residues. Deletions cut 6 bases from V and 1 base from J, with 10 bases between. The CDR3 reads CSAWTVSNQPQHF. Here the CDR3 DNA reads TGCAGTGCGTGGACAGTAAGCAATCAGCCCCAGCATTTT.

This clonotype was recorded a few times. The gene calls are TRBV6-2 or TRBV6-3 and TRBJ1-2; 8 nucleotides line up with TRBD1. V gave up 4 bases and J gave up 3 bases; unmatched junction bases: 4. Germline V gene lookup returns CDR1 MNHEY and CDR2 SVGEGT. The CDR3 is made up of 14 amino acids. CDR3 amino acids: CASSSRGLDYGYTF. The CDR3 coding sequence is TGTGCCAGCAGTTCCAGGGGGCTAGACTATGGCTACACCTTC.

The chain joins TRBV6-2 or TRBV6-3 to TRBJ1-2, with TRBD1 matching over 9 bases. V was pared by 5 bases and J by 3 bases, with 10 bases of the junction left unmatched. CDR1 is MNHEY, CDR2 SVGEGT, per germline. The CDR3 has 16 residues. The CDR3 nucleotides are TGTGCCAGCAGTGCCAGCGGGACAGGGCTTTACTATGGCTACACCTTC. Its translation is CASSASGTGLYYGYTF.

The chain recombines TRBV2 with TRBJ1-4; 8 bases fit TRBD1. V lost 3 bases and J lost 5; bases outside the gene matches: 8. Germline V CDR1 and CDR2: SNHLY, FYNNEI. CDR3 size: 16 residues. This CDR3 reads CASSEGRDRWNEKLFF. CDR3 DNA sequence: TGTGCCAGCAGTGAGGGACGGGACAGGTGGAATGAAAAACTGTTTTTT.

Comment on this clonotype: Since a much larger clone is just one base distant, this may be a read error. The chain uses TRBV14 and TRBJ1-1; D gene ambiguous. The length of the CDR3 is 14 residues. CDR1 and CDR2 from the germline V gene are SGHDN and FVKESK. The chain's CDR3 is CASSQTGRNAEAFF. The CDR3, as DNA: TGTGCCAGCAGCCAAACGGGAAGGAACGCTGAAGCTTTCTTT.

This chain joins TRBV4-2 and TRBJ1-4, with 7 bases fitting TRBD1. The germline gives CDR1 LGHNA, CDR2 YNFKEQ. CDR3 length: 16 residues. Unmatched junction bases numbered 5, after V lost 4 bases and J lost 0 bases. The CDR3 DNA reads TGTGCCAGCAGCCGGGACAGAGCTGCAACTAATGAAAAACTGTTTTTT. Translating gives CASSRDRAATNEKLFF.

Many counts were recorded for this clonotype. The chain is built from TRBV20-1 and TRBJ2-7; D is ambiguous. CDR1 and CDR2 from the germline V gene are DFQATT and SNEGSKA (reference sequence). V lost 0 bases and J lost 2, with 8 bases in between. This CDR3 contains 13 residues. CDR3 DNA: TGCAGTGCTAGAGACAGGAACCCCTACGAGCAGTACTTC. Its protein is CSARDRNPYEQYF.

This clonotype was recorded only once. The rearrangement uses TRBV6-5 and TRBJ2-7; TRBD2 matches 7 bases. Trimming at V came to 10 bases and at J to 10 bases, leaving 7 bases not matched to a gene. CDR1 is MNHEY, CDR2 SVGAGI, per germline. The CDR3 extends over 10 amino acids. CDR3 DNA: TGTGCCATCAAGGGAGCGGGACAGTACTTC. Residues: CAIKGAGQYF.

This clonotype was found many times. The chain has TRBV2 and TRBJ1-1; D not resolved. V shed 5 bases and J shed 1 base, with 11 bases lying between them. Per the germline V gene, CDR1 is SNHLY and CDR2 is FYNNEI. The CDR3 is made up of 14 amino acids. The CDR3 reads CASSLNGENTEAFF. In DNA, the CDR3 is TGTGCCAGCAGTCTGAACGGGGAGAACACTGAAGCTTTCTTT.

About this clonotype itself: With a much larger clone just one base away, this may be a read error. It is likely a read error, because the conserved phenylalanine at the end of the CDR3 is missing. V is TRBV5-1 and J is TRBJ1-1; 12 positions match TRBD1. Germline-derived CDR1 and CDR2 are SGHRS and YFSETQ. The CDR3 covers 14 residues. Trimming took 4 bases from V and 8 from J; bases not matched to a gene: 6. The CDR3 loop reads CASSGGQGAQEAFL. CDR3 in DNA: TGCGCCAGCAGCGGGGGACAGGGGGCTCAAGAAGCTTTCCTT.

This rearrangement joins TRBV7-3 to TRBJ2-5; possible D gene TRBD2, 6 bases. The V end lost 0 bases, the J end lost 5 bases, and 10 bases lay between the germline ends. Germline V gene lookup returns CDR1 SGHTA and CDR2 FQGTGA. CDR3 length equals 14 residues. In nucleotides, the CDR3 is TGTGCCAGCAGCTTAACAGGGAGCGGGGAGACCCAGTACTTC. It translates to CASSLTGSGETQYF.

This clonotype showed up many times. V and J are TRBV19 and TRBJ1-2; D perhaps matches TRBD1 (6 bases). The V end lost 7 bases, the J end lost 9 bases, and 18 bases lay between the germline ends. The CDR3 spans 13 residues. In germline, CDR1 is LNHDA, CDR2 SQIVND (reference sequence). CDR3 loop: CASIPQGRGSYTF. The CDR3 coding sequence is TGTGCCAGTATTCCACAGGGCCGGGGAAGCTACACCTTC.

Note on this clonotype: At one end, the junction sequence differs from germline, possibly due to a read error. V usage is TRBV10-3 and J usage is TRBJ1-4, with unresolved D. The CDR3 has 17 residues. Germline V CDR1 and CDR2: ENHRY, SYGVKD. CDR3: CASSENGRITSNEKLFF. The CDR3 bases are TGTGCCAGCAGTGAGAACGGACGAATAACATCTAATGAAAAACTGTTTTTT.

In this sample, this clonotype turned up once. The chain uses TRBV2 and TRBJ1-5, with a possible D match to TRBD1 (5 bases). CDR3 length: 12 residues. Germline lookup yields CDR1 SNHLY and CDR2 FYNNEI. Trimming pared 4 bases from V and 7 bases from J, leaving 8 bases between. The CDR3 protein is CASSAGDQPQHF. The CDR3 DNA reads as TGTGCCAGCAGTGCCGGGGACCAGCCCCAGCATTTT.

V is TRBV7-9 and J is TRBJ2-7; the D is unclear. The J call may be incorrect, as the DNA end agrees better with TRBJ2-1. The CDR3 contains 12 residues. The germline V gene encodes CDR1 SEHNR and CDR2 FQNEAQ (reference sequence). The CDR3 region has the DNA TGTGCCAGCAGCTTTGAACCCATCAAGCAGTTCTTC. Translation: CASSFEPIKQFF.

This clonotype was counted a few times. CDR3 coding DNA: TGTGCCTGGAGTATGTCAGGGAATCAGCCCCAGCATTTT. Amino acids: CAWSMSGNQPQHF. The V call is TRBV30, the J call TRBJ1-5; D possibly corresponds to TRBD1 (5 bases). This CDR3 comprises 13 residues. V was pared by 2 bases and J by 4 bases, with 9 bases between. CDR1 and CDR2 from the germline V gene are GTSNPN and SVGIG (reference sequence).

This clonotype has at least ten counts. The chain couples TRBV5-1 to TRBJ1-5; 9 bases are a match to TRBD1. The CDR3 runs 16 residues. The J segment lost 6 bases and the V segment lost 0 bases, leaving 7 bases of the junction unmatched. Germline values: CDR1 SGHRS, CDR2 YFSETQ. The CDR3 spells CASSLAPGQGTQPQHF. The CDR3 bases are TGCGCCAGCAGCTTGGCACCGGGACAGGGTACTCAGCCCCAGCATTTT.

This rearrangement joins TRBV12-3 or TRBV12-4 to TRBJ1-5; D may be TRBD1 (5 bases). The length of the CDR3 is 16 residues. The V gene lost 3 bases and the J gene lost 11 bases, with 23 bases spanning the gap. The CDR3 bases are TGTGCCAGCAGTTTGGATGGGGGGAATAACGCAGAGACCCAGCATTTT. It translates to CASSLDGGNNAETQHF.